Listed below are T cell receptor beta chains from one sample, sequenced in a study of early T cells in non-severe SARS-CoV-2 infection. TCRdb used MiXCR to reprocess the 5' RACE reads, holding one entry per CDR3 protein. Of around 100,000 distinct CDR3 sequences in the sample, less than 15% were seen once. The material sequenced was whole blood. The receptor source for this set is an adult who was a healthcare worker with PCR-confirmed SARS-CoV-2 infection or an uninfected control (not recorded which). CDR3s include the opening cysteine and the closing phenylalanine or tryptophan. Fields, in order: clone size, V gene, J gene, D gene, CDR3 protein, CDR3 DNA. D genes are given only for firm matches. Rows give clone size only sometimes, using once, few, many, or a class for an expanded clone.

clone_size: few; v_call: TRBV11-2; j_call: TRBJ1-1; d_call: -; cdr3_aa: CASSSTGAEAFF; cdr3_nt: TGTGCCAGCAGCTCAACAGGAGCCGAAGCTTTCTTT
clone_size: -; v_call: TRBV3-1; j_call: TRBJ2-7; d_call: TRBD2; cdr3_aa: CASTKSSGDRGEQYF; cdr3_nt: TGTGCCAGCACTAAATCTAGCGGCGATAGGGGCGAGCAGTACTTC
clone_size: few; v_call: TRBV6-1; j_call: TRBJ2-3; d_call: -; cdr3_aa: CASSVWRGDGDTQYF; cdr3_nt: TGTGCCAGCAGTGTTTGGAGGGGGGATGGAGATACGCAGTATTTT
clone_size: few; v_call: TRBV14; j_call: TRBJ2-5; d_call: -; cdr3_aa: CASSQFREPQETQYF; cdr3_nt: TGTGCCAGCAGCCAATTCCGGGAGCCGCAAGAGACCCAGTACTTC
clone_size: -; v_call: TRBV6-1; j_call: TRBJ1-1; d_call: -; cdr3_aa: CASSEAAEATEAFF; cdr3_nt: TGTGCCAGCAGTGAAGCAGCGGAGGCCACTGAAGCTTTCTTT
clone_size: few; v_call: TRBV12-3/TRBV12-4; j_call: TRBJ1-1; d_call: TRBD1; cdr3_aa: CASSGQGATSTEAFF; cdr3_nt: TGTGCCAGCAGCGGACAGGGGGCCACAAGCACTGAAGCTTTCTTT
clone_size: once; v_call: TRBV6-6; j_call: TRBJ2-1; d_call: TRBD2; cdr3_aa: CASRPTSGNEKFF; cdr3_nt: TGTGCCAGCAGACCGACTAGCGGCAATGAGAAGTTCTTC
clone_size: few; v_call: TRBV5-1; j_call: TRBJ1-1; d_call: TRBD1; cdr3_aa: CASSRGQPNTEAFF; cdr3_nt: TGCGCCAGCAGCAGGGGACAGCCGAACACTGAAGCTTTCTTT
clone_size: few; v_call: TRBV2; j_call: TRBJ1-6; d_call: TRBD1; cdr3_aa: CASTETGGGSPLHF; cdr3_nt: TGTGCCAGCACTGAGACAGGGGGAGGTTCACCCCTCCACTTT
clone_size: few; v_call: TRBV6-6; j_call: TRBJ1-4; d_call: -; cdr3_aa: CASSWDPSATNEKLFF; cdr3_nt: TGTGCCAGCAGTTGGGACCCCTCAGCAACTAATGAAAAACTGTTTTTT
clone_size: -; v_call: TRBV20-1; j_call: TRBJ1-5; d_call: TRBD1; cdr3_aa: CSAPYRQGTYSNQPQHF; cdr3_nt: TGCAGTGCTCCCTACCGACAGGGAACTTATAGCAATCAGCCCCAGCATTTT
clone_size: many; v_call: TRBV6-1; j_call: TRBJ2-5; d_call: TRBD2; cdr3_aa: CASSRRRTSGREETQYF; cdr3_nt: TGTGCCAGCAGTCGAAGGCGGACTAGCGGGAGGGAAGAGACCCAGTACTTC
clone_size: -; v_call: TRBV4-1; j_call: TRBJ2-3; d_call: -; cdr3_aa: CASSQDAGPTDTQYF; cdr3_nt: TGCGCCAGCAGCCAAGATGCAGGGCCGACAGATACGCAGTATTTT
clone_size: few; v_call: TRBV5-1; j_call: TRBJ2-5; d_call: -; cdr3_aa: CASNDGLETQYF; cdr3_nt: TGCGCCAGCAATGATGGGTTGGAGACCCAGTACTTC
clone_size: -; v_call: TRBV5-5; j_call: TRBJ2-7; d_call: TRBD2; cdr3_aa: CASSSWTSGSNEQYF; cdr3_nt: TGTGCCAGCAGCTCGTGGACTAGCGGGAGTAACGAGCAGTACTTC
clone_size: many; v_call: TRBV7-8; j_call: TRBJ1-2; d_call: TRBD1; cdr3_aa: CASSPRRDSSYGYTF; cdr3_nt: TGTGCCAGCAGCCCCCGCCGGGACAGTAGCTATGGCTACACCTTC
clone_size: many; v_call: TRBV6-6; j_call: TRBJ2-5; d_call: -; cdr3_aa: CASSYSRTQYF; cdr3_nt: TGTGCCAGCAGTTACTCAAGGACCCAGTACTTC
clone_size: many; v_call: TRBV6-1; j_call: TRBJ1-3; d_call: -; cdr3_aa: CASSEARARNTIYF; cdr3_nt: TGTGCCAGCAGTGAAGCGAGGGCTCGGAACACCATATATTTT
clone_size: many; v_call: TRBV5-5; j_call: TRBJ1-5; d_call: -; cdr3_aa: CASSLGPGPQPQHF; cdr3_nt: TGTGCCAGCAGCTTGGGGCCAGGCCCGCAGCCCCAGCATTTT
clone_size: once; v_call: TRBV7-9; j_call: TRBJ1-1; d_call: TRBD1; cdr3_aa: CASRLDRATEAFF; cdr3_nt: TGTGCCAGCAGATTAGACAGGGCTACTGAAGCTTTCTTT
clone_size: few; v_call: TRBV12-3/TRBV12-4; j_call: TRBJ2-5; d_call: TRBD1; cdr3_aa: CASSRTGGGETQYF; cdr3_nt: TGTGCCAGCAGCCGGACAGGCGGCGGAGAGACCCAGTACTTC
clone_size: many; v_call: TRBV7-2; j_call: TRBJ1-5; d_call: -; cdr3_aa: CASSTGTRESQPQHF; cdr3_nt: TGTGCCAGCAGCACCGGGACAAGGGAAAGTCAGCCCCAGCATTTT
clone_size: few; v_call: TRBV2; j_call: TRBJ2-5; d_call: -; cdr3_aa: CASAGLETQYF; cdr3_nt: TGTGCCAGCGCAGGTCTGGAGACCCAGTACTTC
clone_size: many; v_call: TRBV6-1; j_call: TRBJ1-1; d_call: -; cdr3_aa: CASRTVMNTEAFF; cdr3_nt: TGTGCCAGCAGAACAGTCATGAACACTGAAGCTTTCTTT
clone_size: -; v_call: TRBV6-5; j_call: TRBJ2-3; d_call: -; cdr3_aa: CASSYARPLTDTQYF; cdr3_nt: TGTGCCAGCAGTTACGCTCGGCCCCTCACAGATACGCAGTATTTT
clone_size: -; v_call: TRBV9; j_call: TRBJ1-4; d_call: -; cdr3_aa: CASSVTGTVDEKLFF; cdr3_nt: TGTGCCAGCAGCGTGACCGGGACCGTGGATGAAAAACTGTTTTTT
clone_size: -; v_call: TRBV7-6; j_call: TRBJ2-7; d_call: TRBD2; cdr3_aa: CASSPTSGRREQYF; cdr3_nt: TGTGCCAGCAGCCCGACTAGCGGGAGACGCGAGCAGTACTTC
clone_size: few; v_call: TRBV27; j_call: TRBJ2-4; d_call: TRBD2; cdr3_aa: CASTSGSDIQYF; cdr3_nt: TGTGCCTCGACTAGCGGGAGTGACATTCAGTACTTC
clone_size: many; v_call: TRBV12-3/TRBV12-4; j_call: TRBJ2-7; d_call: -; cdr3_aa: CASSSNTFPHSYEQYF; cdr3_nt: TGTGCCAGCAGTTCCAACACCTTCCCCCACTCCTACGAGCAGTACTTC
clone_size: -; v_call: TRBV15; j_call: TRBJ1-4; d_call: -; cdr3_aa: CATSRRGANEKLFF; cdr3_nt: TGTGCCACCAGCAGGAGGGGAGCTAATGAAAAACTGTTTTTT
clone_size: many; v_call: TRBV28; j_call: TRBJ1-4; d_call: TRBD1; cdr3_aa: CASSLGQDEKLFF; cdr3_nt: TGTGCCAGCAGTCTAGGACAGGATGAAAAACTGTTTTTT
clone_size: -; v_call: TRBV11-2; j_call: TRBJ2-1; d_call: TRBD2; cdr3_aa: CASSLVGLAGNEQFF; cdr3_nt: TGTGCCAGCAGCTTAGTGGGACTAGCGGGAAATGAGCAGTTCTTC
clone_size: -; v_call: TRBV28; j_call: TRBJ2-1; d_call: TRBD2; cdr3_aa: CAITSGGNSYNEQFF; cdr3_nt: TGTGCCATCACTAGCGGGGGAAACTCCTACAATGAGCAGTTCTTC
clone_size: -; v_call: TRBV7-8; j_call: TRBJ2-1; d_call: -; cdr3_aa: CASSPSENEQFF; cdr3_nt: TGTGCCAGCAGCCCCAGTGAGAATGAGCAGTTCTTC
clone_size: -; v_call: TRBV2; j_call: TRBJ2-1; d_call: TRBD2; cdr3_aa: CASKREYNEQFF; cdr3_nt: TGTGCCAGCAAGCGGGAATACAATGAGCAGTTCTTC
clone_size: -; v_call: TRBV12-3/TRBV12-4; j_call: TRBJ1-1; d_call: -; cdr3_aa: CASSFGGVNTEAFF; cdr3_nt: TGTGCCAGCAGTTTTGGGGGGGTGAACACTGAAGCTTTCTTT
clone_size: many; v_call: TRBV3-1; j_call: TRBJ2-7; d_call: TRBD2; cdr3_aa: CASSLKGISGIYEQYF; cdr3_nt: TGTGCCAGCAGCCTGAAGGGAATTAGCGGGATCTACGAGCAGTACTTC
clone_size: -; v_call: TRBV28; j_call: TRBJ2-7; d_call: -; cdr3_aa: CASTLPSSYEQYF; cdr3_nt: TGTGCCAGCACACTACCGTCGTCCTACGAGCAGTACTTC
clone_size: few; v_call: TRBV20-1; j_call: TRBJ1-3; d_call: -; cdr3_aa: CSGGSSGNTIYF; cdr3_nt: TGCAGTGGGGGGAGCTCTGGAAACACCATATATTTT
clone_size: few; v_call: TRBV12-3/TRBV12-4; j_call: TRBJ1-3; d_call: TRBD1; cdr3_aa: CASSLTGAISGNTIYF; cdr3_nt: TGTGCCAGCAGTTTAACAGGGGCAATCTCTGGAAACACCATATATTTT
clone_size: many; v_call: TRBV28; j_call: TRBJ2-1; d_call: -; cdr3_aa: CASSKNLGSNEQFF; cdr3_nt: TGTGCCAGCAGTAAAAACCTGGGATCGAATGAGCAGTTCTTC
clone_size: -; v_call: TRBV12-3/TRBV12-4; j_call: TRBJ2-1; d_call: -; cdr3_aa: CASSLGTPEQFF; cdr3_nt: TGTGCCAGCAGTTTAGGGACGCCTGAGCAGTTCTTC
clone_size: -; v_call: TRBV4-1; j_call: TRBJ1-4; d_call: -; cdr3_aa: CASSQVDRYLFF; cdr3_nt: TGCGCCAGCAGCCAAGTTGACAGATACCTGTTTTTT
clone_size: once; v_call: TRBV5-1; j_call: TRBJ1-2; d_call: -; cdr3_aa: CASSPVEGRGYTF; cdr3_nt: TGCGCCAGCAGCCCGGTGGAGGGGCGCGGCTACACCTTC
clone_size: few; v_call: TRBV6-4; j_call: TRBJ2-2; d_call: -; cdr3_aa: CASSDTPGTGELFF; cdr3_nt: TGTGCCAGCAGTGATACCCCGGGCACCGGGGAGCTGTTTTTT
clone_size: few; v_call: TRBV18; j_call: TRBJ2-7; d_call: TRBD2; cdr3_aa: CASSSKRGTYEQYF; cdr3_nt: TGTGCCAGCTCAAGTAAGCGGGGAACCTACGAGCAGTACTTC
clone_size: -; v_call: TRBV7-2; j_call: TRBJ1-1; d_call: -; cdr3_aa: CASSPEPQAVNTEAFF; cdr3_nt: TGTGCCAGCAGCCCCGAACCCCAGGCCGTGAACACTGAAGCTTTCTTT
clone_size: many; v_call: TRBV3-1; j_call: TRBJ1-2; d_call: -; cdr3_aa: CASSQESVGNYGYTF; cdr3_nt: TGTGCCAGCAGCCAAGAATCGGTGGGGAACTATGGCTACACCTTC
clone_size: -; v_call: TRBV7-2; j_call: TRBJ2-2; d_call: -; cdr3_aa: CASSLERAGGELFF; cdr3_nt: TGTGCCAGCAGCTTGGAGAGGGCAGGGGGGGAGCTGTTTTTT
clone_size: many; v_call: TRBV9; j_call: TRBJ2-6; d_call: -; cdr3_aa: CASSVASAGANVLTF; cdr3_nt: TGTGCCAGCAGCGTAGCAAGCGCTGGGGCCAACGTCCTGACTTTC
clone_size: few; v_call: TRBV25-1; j_call: TRBJ2-1; d_call: TRBD2; cdr3_aa: CASREDGTSGRGEQFF; cdr3_nt: TGTGCCAGCAGAGAAGACGGGACTAGCGGGAGGGGCGAGCAGTTCTTC
clone_size: many; v_call: TRBV21-1; j_call: TRBJ2-3; d_call: -; cdr3_aa: CASSRKLADFTDTQYF; cdr3_nt: TGTGCCAGCAGCCGAAAGTTAGCGGACTTCACAGATACGCAGTATTTT
clone_size: many; v_call: TRBV14; j_call: TRBJ2-3; d_call: -; cdr3_aa: CASSQVTSTQYF; cdr3_nt: TGTGCCAGCAGCCAAGTCACTAGTACGCAGTATTTT